This T cell receptor (beta chain) emerged from a study of T cell responses to AZD1222 COVID-19 vaccine. The V gene end was trimmed by 8 bases and the J gene end by 0 bases; junction bases not matched to a gene: 15. The germline CDR1 and CDR2 sequences are LNHDA and SQIVND (reference sequence). There are 19 residues in the CDR3. Sequenced by immunoSEQ multiplex PCR; TCRdb stores in-frame clones only, minus some. The sample has under 170,000 clones; about 93% are singletons. The sample was peripheral blood, taken on day 0 of AZD1222 vaccination. The receptor was isolated from an adult in good health. The genes are TRBV19 and TRBJ2-3, with TRBD1 matching over 12 bases. CDR3: CASSGTGGGLNPSTDTQYF. CDR3 DNA: TGTGCCAGTTCCGGGACAGGGGGCGGGTTGAACCCTAGCACAGATACGCAGTATTTT.